This T cell receptor (beta chain) was identified during a study of blood T cells in healthy people across ages. Findings of the study overall: TCR beta diversity was tightly associated with the proportion of naive T cells.

In regard to this clonotype: What it binds is not known.

Primers used in a second PCR of roughly 7 to 12 cycles were a sample-barcoded 5' primer and a J-beta primer mix. CDR3-containing paired-end reads numbered at least 2.5 million in each sample. TCRdb reanalysed the 5' RACE reads using MiXCR and keeps one entry per CDR3 protein. The table has about 760,000 distinct CDR3 sequences, just under 25% seen once. Germline CDR1 and CDR2: SGHDN and FVKESK. The CDR3 contains 16 residues. After removal of 5 bases from V and 0 bases from J, the junction contained 6 bases not matched to a gene. Caucasian, healthy and from Russia, the donors were aged between roughly 6 and 100. This sample was also put to use in a study of T cells of mothers and their children. Turning to that study: Donors were three healthy Caucasian mothers and their six children.

The source is a boy aged 10-17 years in good health. Source material: blood. The chain employs TRBV14 and TRBJ1-4; 7 bases match TRBD1. The CDR3 reads CASSRDGTATNEKLFF. DNA for the CDR3: TGTGCCAGCAGCAGGGACGGGACAGCAACTAATGAAAAACTGTTTTTT.